This T cell receptor beta chain emerged from a study of neurological immune-mediated disorders. Broader study findings: Private repertoires in all groups were suggested by the finding that expanded clones across subjects shared no CDR3 amino acid sequences. The repertoires of 18 of 34 multiple sclerosis patients fell into one related-CDR3 cluster (a possible signature) under phylogenetic grouping.

Each CDR3 protein is one row after TCRdb ran MiXCR on the 5' RACE reads. The data show roughly 52,000 distinct CDR3 sequences, 4% seen once. For sorted libraries, the input was around 1 million CD4+ or CD8+ T cells. Germline-derived CDR1 and CDR2 are MNHNS and SASEGT. Unmatched junction bases numbered 8, after V lost 6 bases and J lost 3 bases. CDR3 length equals 15 residues. This clonotype was seen ten or more times. What it binds is unknown. V gene TRBV6-1 combines with J gene TRBJ1-3, with 7 positions matching TRBD1. The source of this sequence is a woman in her 40s with multiple sclerosis. The sample comprised CD4+ T cells from blood. In nucleotides, the CDR3 is TGTGCCAGCAGAAGAACAGGGGTCATTGGAAACACCATATATTTT. Its translation is CASRRTGVIGNTIYF.